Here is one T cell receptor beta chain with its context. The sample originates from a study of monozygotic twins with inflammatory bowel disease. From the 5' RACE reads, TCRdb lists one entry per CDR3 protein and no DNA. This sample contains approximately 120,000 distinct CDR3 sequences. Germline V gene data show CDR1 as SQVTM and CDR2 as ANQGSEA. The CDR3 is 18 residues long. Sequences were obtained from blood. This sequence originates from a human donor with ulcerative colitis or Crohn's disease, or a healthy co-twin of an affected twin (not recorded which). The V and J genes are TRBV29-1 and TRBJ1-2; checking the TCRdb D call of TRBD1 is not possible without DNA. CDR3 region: CSVKGLRDRGRGNYGYTF.